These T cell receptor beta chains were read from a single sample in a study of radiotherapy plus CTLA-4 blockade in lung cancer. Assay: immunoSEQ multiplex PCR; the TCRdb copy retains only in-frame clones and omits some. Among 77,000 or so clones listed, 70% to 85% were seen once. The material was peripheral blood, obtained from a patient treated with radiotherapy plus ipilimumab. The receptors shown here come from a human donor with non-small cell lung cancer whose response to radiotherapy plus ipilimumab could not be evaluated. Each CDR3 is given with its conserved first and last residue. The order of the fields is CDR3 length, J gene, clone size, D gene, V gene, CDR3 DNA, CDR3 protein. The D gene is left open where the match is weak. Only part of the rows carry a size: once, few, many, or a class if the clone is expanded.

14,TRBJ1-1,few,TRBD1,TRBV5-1,TGCGCCAGCAGCCCCCAGGGGGTGAACACTGAAGCTTTCTTT,CASSPQGVNTEAFF
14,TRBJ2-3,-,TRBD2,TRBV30,TGTGCCTGGGTGAGGCGGGAGGGCACAGATACGCAGTATTTT,CAWVRREGTDTQYF
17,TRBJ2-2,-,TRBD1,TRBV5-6,TGTGCCAGCAGCTTGCTCGGGACAGGGGTTAACACCGGGGAGCTGTTTTTT,CASSLLGTGVNTGELFF
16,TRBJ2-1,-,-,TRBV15,TGTGCCACCAGCAGTGGTGGGACTTCCATTGGCGATGAGCAGTTCTTC,CATSSGGTSIGDEQFF
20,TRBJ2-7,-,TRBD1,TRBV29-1,TGCAGCGTTGGGGGGACAGGGGACATCACACGGGGGGTCCACGCCTACGAGCAGTACTTC,CSVGGTGDITRGVHAYEQYF
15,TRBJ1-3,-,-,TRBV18,TGTGCCAGCTCACCGGCAGGCACCTCTGGAAACACCATATATTTT,CASSPAGTSGNTIYF
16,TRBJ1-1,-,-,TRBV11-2,TGTGCCAGCAGCTACCGGACGGGGGGGATGAACACTGAAGCTTTCTTT,CASSYRTGGMNTEAFF
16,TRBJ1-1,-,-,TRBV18,TGTGCCAGCTCACCGCGGGCAGAGACCATGAACACTGAAGCTTTCTTT,CASSPRAETMNTEAFF
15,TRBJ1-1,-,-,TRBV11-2,TGTGCCTCCAGTCAAACGGACAGACTGAACACTGAAGCTTTCTTT,CASSQTDRLNTEAFF
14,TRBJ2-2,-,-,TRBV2,TGTGCCAGCGTCCAGGGTAGGGACACCGGGGAGCTGTTTTTT,CASVQGRDTGELFF
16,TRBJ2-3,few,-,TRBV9,TGTGCCAGCAGCCCCGGGACTAGGGGGCTAGTGGATACGCAGTATTTT,CASSPGTRGLVDTQYF
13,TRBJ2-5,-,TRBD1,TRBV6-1,TGTGCCAGCAAAACCACAGGGGGAGAGACCCAGTACTTC,CASKTTGGETQYF
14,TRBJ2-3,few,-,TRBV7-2,TGTGCCAGCAGCCCGGGGACTAGCACAGATACGCAGTATTTT,CASSPGTSTDTQYF
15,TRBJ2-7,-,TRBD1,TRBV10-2,TGCGCCAGCAGTGAGGCCACAGGGGTCGACTACGAGCAGTACTTC,CASSEATGVDYEQYF
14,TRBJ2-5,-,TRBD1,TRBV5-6,TGTGCCGGGGGACGGACAGGGGGGCAAGAGACCCAGTACTTC,CAGGRTGGQETQYF
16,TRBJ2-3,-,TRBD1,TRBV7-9,TGTGCCAGCAGCCCCCCGGACAGGAAGAATACAGATACGCAGTATTTT,CASSPPDRKNTDTQYF
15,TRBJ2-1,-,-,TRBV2,TGTGCCAGCAGTGAGTCCACGTGGGGCCACAATGAGCAGTTCTTC,CASSESTWGHNEQFF
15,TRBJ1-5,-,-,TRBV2,TGTGCCAGCAGTAGCAGGGGATTCGGCAATCAGCCCCAGCATTTT,CASSSRGFGNQPQHF
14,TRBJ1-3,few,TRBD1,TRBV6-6,TGTGCCAGCAGTCTCGGACAGGGAGGAAACACCATATATTTT,CASSLGQGGNTIYF
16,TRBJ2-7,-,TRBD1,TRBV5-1,TGCGCCAGCAGCTTGGTGGGTGGGACAGGGGGCGCGGAGCAGTACTTC,CASSLVGGTGGAEQYF
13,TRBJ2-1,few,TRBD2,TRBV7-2,TGTGCCAGCAGTAACCTACTAGCGCGAGACAAGTTCTTC,CASSNLLARDKFF
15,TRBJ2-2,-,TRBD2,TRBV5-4,TGTGCCAGCAGCTTGGCCGGACTAGCTCTTGGGGAGCTGTTTTTT,CASSLAGLALGELFF
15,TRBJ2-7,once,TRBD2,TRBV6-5,TGTGCCAGCAGTCGTACAGCTTCGGGAGGATACGAGCAGTACTTC,CASSRTASGGYEQYF
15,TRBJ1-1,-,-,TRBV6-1,TGTGCCAGCAGTGATAGTGGACTTATGAACACTGAAGCTTTCTTT,CASSDSGLMNTEAFF
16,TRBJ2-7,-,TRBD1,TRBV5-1,TGCGCCAGCAGCCCCTCCGCGGCAGGGGGCTCCTACGAGCAGTACTTC,CASSPSAAGGSYEQYF
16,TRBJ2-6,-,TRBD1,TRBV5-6,TGTGCCAGCAGCAGAGCAGGGGGCTCTGGGGCCAACGTCCTGACTTTC,CASSRAGGSGANVLTF
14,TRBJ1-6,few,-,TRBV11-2,TGTGCCAGCAGCTCTTTCAGGAGGGACTCACCCCTCCACTTT,CASSSFRRDSPLHF
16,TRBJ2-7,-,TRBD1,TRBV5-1,TGCGCCAGCAGCTTAAAGTGGACAGGAGAGTTCTACGAGCAGTACTTC,CASSLKWTGEFYEQYF
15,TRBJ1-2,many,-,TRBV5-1,TGCGCCAGCAGCTTGGTTCAGGGACTATTTGGTGGCTACACCTTC,CASSLVQGLFGGYTF
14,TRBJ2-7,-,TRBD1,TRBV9,TGTGCCAGCAGCGTAGAGGACAGGGTGAGCGAGCAGTACTTC,CASSVEDRVSEQYF
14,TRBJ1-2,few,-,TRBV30,TGTGCCTGGAGGTTAGGGGGATCTAACTATGGCTACACCTTC,CAWRLGGSNYGYTF
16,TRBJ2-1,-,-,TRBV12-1,TGTGCCAGCAGCTTTCTAGCGGGGGGAAACGAGGATGAGCAGTTCTTC,CASSFLAGGNEDEQFF
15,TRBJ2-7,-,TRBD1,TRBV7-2,TGTGCCAGCAGCTTGGGGACAGGGCCCTCCTACGAGCAGCACTTC,CASSLGTGPSYEQHF
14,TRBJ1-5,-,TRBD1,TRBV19,TGTGCCAGTAGCAGGACAGGAGACAATCAGCCCCAGCATTTT,CASSRTGDNQPQHF